This section outlines one T cell receptor beta chain sequence together with its context. Its antigen is not identified. PCR employed 60 Vbeta and 13 Jbeta primers. TCRdb keeps only in-frame clones here, not all; method: immunoSEQ multiplex PCR. The sample yields roughly 150,000 clones, 82% seen once. This specimen belongs to a study of cytomegalovirus exposure and HLA in healthy donors. For the study at large: Early release data held about 92 million unique TCRs from HLA-typed donors. Findings and caveats of the study: A later analysis found TCR association rates differed by HLA locus, highest for DRB1 and lowest for HLA-C. According to a later analysis, donors in an Asian-associated ancestry cluster reportedly had fewer N-insertions than the approximately 670-donor mean.

V shed 4 bases and J shed 3 bases, with 19 bases lying between them. The germline CDR1 and CDR2 sequences are MNHEY and SMNVEV (reference sequence). The CDR3 has 17 amino acids. Each donor was nominally healthy when sampled (though unrecorded immune exposures were likely). The specimen sequenced was PBMCs. The V call is TRBV27, the J call TRBJ2-1; TRBD2 might be the D (5 bases). The TCR was taken from a male donor in good health and CMV-seronegative. CDR3 DNA: TGTGCCAGCAGTTCTGCCGTGGACTTCCTCCACTACAATGAGCAGTTCTTC. Protein sequence: CASSSAVDFLHYNEQFF.